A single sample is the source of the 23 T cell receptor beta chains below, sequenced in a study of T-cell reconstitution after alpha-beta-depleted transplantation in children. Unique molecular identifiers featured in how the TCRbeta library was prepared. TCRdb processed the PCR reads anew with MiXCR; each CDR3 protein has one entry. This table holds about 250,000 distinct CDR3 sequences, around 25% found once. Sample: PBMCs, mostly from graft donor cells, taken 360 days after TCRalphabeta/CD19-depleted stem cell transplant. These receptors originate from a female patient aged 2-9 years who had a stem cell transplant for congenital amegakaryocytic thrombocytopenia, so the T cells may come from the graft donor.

DNA for the CDR3: TGTGCCAGTAGTATACAGGGGGCGGCGTACAATGAGCAGTTCTTC. Protein product: CASSIQGAAYNEQFF. The chain is built from TRBV19 and TRBJ2-1; 8 bases match TRBD1. The trim removed 2 bases at V and 4 bases at J, leaving 4 bases unmatched. CDR1 LNHDA and CDR2 SQIVND come from the germline V gene (reference sequence). This CDR3 region has 15 residues.

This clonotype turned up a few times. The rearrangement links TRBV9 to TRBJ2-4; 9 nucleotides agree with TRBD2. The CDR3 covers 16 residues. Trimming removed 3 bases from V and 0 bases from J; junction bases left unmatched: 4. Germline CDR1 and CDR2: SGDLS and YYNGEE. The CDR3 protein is CASSGRLAVAKNIQYF. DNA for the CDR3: TGTGCCAGCAGCGGAAGACTAGCGGTAGCCAAAAACATTCAGTACTTC.

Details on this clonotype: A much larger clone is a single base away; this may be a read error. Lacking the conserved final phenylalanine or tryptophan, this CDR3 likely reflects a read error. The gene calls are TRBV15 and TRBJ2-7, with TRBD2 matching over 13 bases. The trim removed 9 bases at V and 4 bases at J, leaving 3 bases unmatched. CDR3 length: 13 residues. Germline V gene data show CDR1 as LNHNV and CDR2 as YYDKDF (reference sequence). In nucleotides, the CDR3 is TGTGCCACAGGACTAGCGGGAGTTTACGAGCAGTACTGC. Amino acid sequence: CATGLAGVYEQYC.

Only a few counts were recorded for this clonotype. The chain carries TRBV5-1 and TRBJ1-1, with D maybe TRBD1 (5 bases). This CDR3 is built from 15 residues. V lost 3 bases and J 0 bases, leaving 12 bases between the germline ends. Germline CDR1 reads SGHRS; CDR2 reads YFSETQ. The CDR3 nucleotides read TGCGCCAGCAGCTCCCTCGCAGGGATGAACACTGAAGCTTTCTTT. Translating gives CASSSLAGMNTEAFF.

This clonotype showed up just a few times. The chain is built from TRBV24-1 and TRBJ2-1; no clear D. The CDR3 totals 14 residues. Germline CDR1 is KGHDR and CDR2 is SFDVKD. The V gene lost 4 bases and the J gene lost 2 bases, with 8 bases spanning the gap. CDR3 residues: CATSDIIPYNEQFF. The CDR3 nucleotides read TGTGCCACCAGTGACATCATCCCCTACAATGAGCAGTTCTTC.

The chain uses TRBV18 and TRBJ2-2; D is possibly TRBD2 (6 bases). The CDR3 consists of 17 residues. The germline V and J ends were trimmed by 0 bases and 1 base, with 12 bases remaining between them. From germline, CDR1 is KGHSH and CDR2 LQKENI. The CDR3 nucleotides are TGTGCCAGCTCACCACCGGGGGGACCGGGGAACACCGGGGAGCTGTTTTTT. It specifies CASSPPGGPGNTGELFF. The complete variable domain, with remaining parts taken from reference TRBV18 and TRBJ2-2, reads NAGVMQNPRHLVRRRGQEARLRCSPMKGHSHVYWYRQLPEEGLKFMVYLQKENIIDESGMPKERFSAEFPKEGPSILRIQQVVRGDSAAYFCASSPPGGPGNTGELFFGEGSRLTVL.

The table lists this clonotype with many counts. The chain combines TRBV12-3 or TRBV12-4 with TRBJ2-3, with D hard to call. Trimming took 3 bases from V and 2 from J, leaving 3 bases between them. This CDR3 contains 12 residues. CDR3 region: CASSLNTDTQYF. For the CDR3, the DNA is TGTGCCAGCAGTTTGAACACAGATACGCAGTATTTT.

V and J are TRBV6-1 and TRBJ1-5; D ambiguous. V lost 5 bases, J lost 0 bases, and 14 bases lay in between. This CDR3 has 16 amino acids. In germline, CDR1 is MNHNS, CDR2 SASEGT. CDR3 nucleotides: TGTGCCAGCAGTCCCCTGGACTTCAATAGCAATCAGCCCCAGCATTTT. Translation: CASSPLDFNSNQPQHF.

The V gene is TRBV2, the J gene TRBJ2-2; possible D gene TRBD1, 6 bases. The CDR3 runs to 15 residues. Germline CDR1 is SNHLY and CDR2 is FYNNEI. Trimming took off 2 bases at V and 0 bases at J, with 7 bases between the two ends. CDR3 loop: CASSETGTNTGELFF. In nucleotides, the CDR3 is TGTGCCAGCAGTGAAACAGGGACGAACACCGGGGAGCTGTTTTTT.

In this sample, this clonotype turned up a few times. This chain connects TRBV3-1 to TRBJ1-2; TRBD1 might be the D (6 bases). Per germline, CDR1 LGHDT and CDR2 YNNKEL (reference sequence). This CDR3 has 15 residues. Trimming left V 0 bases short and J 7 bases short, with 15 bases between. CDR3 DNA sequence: TGTGCCAGCAGCCAAGATTGGTCGGGGGCGTCTGGCTACACCTTC. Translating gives CASSQDWSGASGYTF.

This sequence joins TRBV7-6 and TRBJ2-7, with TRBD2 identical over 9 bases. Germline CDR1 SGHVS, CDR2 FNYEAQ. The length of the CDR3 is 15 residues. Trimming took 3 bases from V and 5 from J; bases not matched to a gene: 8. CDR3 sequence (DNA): TGTGCCAGCAGCTTTGGCGGGAGGGCCTACCACGAGCAGTACTTC. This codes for CASSFGGRAYHEQYF.

This CDR3 is CASSFRAGGPYEQYF. In DNA form, the CDR3 reads TGTGCCAGCAGCTTCCGAGCGGGAGGGCCCTACGAGCAGTACTTC. The rearrangement joins TRBV7-2 to TRBJ2-7; 10 nucleotides agree with TRBD2. V lost 3 bases, J lost 2 bases, and 4 bases stayed unmatched. This CDR3 is 15 amino acids long. Germline V lookup: CDR1 SGHTA, CDR2 FQGNSA. The complete variable domain, with remaining parts taken from reference TRBV7-2 and TRBJ2-7, reads GAGVSQSPSNKVTEKGKDVELRCDPISGHTALYWYRQSLGQGLEFLIYFQGNSAPDKSGLPSDRFSAERTGGSVSTLTIQRTQQEDSAVYLCASSFRAGGPYEQYFGPGTRLTVT.

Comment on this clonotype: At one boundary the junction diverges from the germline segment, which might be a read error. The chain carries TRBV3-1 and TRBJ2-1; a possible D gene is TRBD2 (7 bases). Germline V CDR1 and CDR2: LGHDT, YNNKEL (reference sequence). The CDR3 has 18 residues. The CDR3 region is CASCQDLFSGGASNEQFF. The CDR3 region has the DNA TGTGCCAGCTGCCAAGACCTGTTTTCGGGGGGCGCTTCCAATGAGCAGTTCTTC.

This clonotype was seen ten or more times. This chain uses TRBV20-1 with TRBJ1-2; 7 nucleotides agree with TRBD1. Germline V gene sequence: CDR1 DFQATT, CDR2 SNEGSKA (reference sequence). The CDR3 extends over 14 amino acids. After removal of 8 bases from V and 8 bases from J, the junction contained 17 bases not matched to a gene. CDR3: CSPSTPGKTGGYTF. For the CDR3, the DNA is TGCAGTCCTTCCACGCCGGGGAAGACAGGGGGCTACACCTTC.

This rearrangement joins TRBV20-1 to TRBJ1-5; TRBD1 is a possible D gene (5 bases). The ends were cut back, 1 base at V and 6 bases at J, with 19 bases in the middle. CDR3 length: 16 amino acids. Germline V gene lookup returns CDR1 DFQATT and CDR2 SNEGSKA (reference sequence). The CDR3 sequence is CSARAQSPLGGQPQHF. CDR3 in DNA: TGCAGTGCTAGAGCCCAATCCCCCCTGGGGGGTCAGCCCCAGCATTTT.

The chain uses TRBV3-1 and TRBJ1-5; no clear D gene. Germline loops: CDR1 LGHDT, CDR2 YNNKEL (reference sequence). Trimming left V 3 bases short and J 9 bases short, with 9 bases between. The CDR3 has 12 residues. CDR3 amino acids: CASSQGVAPQHF. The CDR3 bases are TGTGCCAGCAGCCAGGGAGTCGCGCCCCAGCATTTT.

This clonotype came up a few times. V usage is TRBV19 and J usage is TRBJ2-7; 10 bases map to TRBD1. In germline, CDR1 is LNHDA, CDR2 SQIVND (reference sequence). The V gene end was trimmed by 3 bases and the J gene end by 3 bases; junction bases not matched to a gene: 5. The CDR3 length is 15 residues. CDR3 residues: CASSIRTGGIYEQYF. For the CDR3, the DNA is TGTGCCAGTAGTATCCGGACAGGGGGAATCTACGAGCAGTACTTC.

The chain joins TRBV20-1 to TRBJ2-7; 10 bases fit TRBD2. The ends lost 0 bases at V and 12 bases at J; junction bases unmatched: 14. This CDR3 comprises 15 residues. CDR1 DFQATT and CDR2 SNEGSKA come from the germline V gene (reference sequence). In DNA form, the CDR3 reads TGCAGTGCTAGAGATCGTGGGCTAGCGGGGGCCGGGCGGTACTTC. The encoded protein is CSARDRGLAGAGRYF.

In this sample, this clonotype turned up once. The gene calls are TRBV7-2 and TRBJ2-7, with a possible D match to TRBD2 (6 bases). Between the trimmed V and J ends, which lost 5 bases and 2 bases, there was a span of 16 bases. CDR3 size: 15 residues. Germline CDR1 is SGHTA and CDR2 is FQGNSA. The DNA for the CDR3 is TGTGCCAGCAGCCAGGGACCCGGGAGTACCTACGAGCAGTACTTC. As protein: CASSQGPGSTYEQYF.

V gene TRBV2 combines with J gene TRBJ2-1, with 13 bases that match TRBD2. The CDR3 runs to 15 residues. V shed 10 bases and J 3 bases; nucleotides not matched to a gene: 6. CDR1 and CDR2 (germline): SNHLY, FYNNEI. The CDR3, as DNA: TGTGCCACCTGGACTAGCGGGAGCGTCTACAATGAGCAGTTCTTC. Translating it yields CATWTSGSVYNEQFF.

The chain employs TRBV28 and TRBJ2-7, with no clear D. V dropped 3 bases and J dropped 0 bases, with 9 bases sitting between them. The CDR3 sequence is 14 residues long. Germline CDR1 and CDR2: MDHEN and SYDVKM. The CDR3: CASSFGPNSYEQYF. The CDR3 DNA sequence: TGTGCCAGCAGTTTCGGGCCTAACTCCTACGAGCAGTACTTC. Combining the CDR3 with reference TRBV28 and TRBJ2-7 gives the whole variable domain DVKVTQSSRYLVKRTGEKVFLECVQDMDHENMFWYRQDPGLGLRLIYFSYDVKMKEKGDIPEGYSVSREKKERFSLILESASTNQTSMYLCASSFGPNSYEQYFGPGTRLTVT.

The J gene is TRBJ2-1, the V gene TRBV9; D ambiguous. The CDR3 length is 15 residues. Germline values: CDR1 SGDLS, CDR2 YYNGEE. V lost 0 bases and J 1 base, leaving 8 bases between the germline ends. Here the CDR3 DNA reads TGTGCCAGCAGCGTAGTCGCCGGTTCCTACAATGAGCAGTTCTTC. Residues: CASSVVAGSYNEQFF.

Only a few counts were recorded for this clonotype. CDR3 nucleotides: TGCGCCAGCAGCTGGGACAGGAGCTCTGGAAACACCATATATTTT. The encoded protein is CASSWDRSSGNTIYF. The chain has TRBV5-1 and TRBJ1-3; 8 bases line up with TRBD1. Germline trimming cut 3 bases from V and 0 bases from J; bases unmatched to any gene: 2. Germline V lookup: CDR1 SGHRS, CDR2 YFSETQ. The CDR3 loop spans 15 amino acids.